This TCR beta chain was captured in a study of control samples from healthy donors and cancer patients. Using immunoSEQ multiplex PCR, the repertoire was profiled, and TCRdb retains in-frame clones only, with some absent. The data show about 200,000 clones, 91% seen once. This receptor was taken from a man aged 30 to 39 in good health. Sequencing was performed on blood.

CDR3 residues: CASTATGPGGANVLTF. CDR3 DNA sequence: TGTGCCAGCACCGCGACAGGTCCGGGGGGGGCCAACGTCCTGACTTTC. The J gene is TRBJ2-6, the V gene TRBV2; TRBD1 might be the D (6 bases). The CDR3 runs to 16 residues. V shed 7 bases and J shed 4 bases, with 17 bases lying between them. Germline V CDR1 and CDR2: SNHLY, FYNNEI.